This entry lists 15 T cell receptor beta chains sequenced from one sample in a study of T-cell reconstitution after alpha-beta-depleted transplantation in children. The authors prepared the TCRbeta library with unique molecular identifiers. Via MiXCR, TCRdb re-called the PCR reads, giving one row per CDR3 protein. The table lists 780,000 or so distinct CDR3 sequences, under 20% of them singletons. Source: PBMCs, mostly from graft donor cells, taken 360 days after TCRalphabeta/CD19-depleted stem cell transplant. The receptors stem from a male patient younger than 18 who had a stem cell transplant for acute lymphoblastic leukemia, so the T cells may come from the graft donor.

The V gene is TRBV3-1, the J gene TRBJ2-7, with D perhaps matching TRBD1 (6 bases). This CDR3 has 14 amino acids. Per germline, CDR1 LGHDT and CDR2 YNNKEL (reference sequence). Between the trimmed V and J ends, which lost 2 bases and 7 bases, there was a span of 15 bases. CDR3 protein: CASSQKTGLGEQYF. The DNA for the CDR3 is TGTGCCAGCAGCCAAAAAACAGGGTTGGGGGAGCAGTACTTC.

The chain couples TRBV4-1 to TRBJ2-2; 10 positions match TRBD2. The CDR3 sequence is 18 residues long. V dropped 0 bases and J dropped 5; count of bases not matched to a gene: 9. Germline V gives CDR1 MGHRA, CDR2 YSYEKL. The CDR3 spells CASSQDWLAGVGTGELFF. As DNA, the CDR3 is TGCGCCAGCAGCCAAGATTGGCTAGCGGGAGTGGGAACCGGGGAGCTGTTTTTT.

The genes are TRBV20-1 and TRBJ2-1; 9 nucleotides align to TRBD2. V was pared by 3 bases and J by 14 bases, with 14 bases of the junction left unmatched. The CDR3 runs to 14 residues. Germline V lookup: CDR1 DFQATT, CDR2 SNEGSKA (reference sequence). The CDR3 region is CSASPVVAGGPKFF. The CDR3 DNA reads TGCAGTGCTAGCCCCGTTGTGGCGGGAGGGCCGAAGTTCTTC.

This rearrangement joins TRBV5-1 to TRBJ2-3; 10 bases match TRBD2. J was trimmed by 3 bases and V by 2 bases; bases with no gene match: 3. The CDR3 totals 15 residues. CDR1 is SGHRS and CDR2 is YFSETQ in the germline V gene. CDR3 DNA sequence: TGCGCCAGCAGCTTTGGAGCGGGAGGGACAGATACGCAGTATTTT. This sequence encodes CASSFGAGGTDTQYF.

The chain employs TRBV6-1 and TRBJ2-7, with 9 bases aligning to TRBD1. In germline, CDR1 is MNHNS, CDR2 SASEGT. The CDR3 spans 15 residues. The junction had 7 bases not matched to a gene; V was cut back by 2 bases and J by 5 bases. CDR3 sequence reads: CASSEPGQGPHEQYF. In DNA, the CDR3 is TGTGCCAGCAGTGAACCGGGACAGGGACCCCACGAGCAGTACTTC.

This clonotype has only a few counts. The chain combines TRBV25-1 with TRBJ2-7, with D possibly being TRBD2 (6 bases). The germline V gene encodes CDR1 MGHDK and CDR2 SYGVNS. The CDR3 is made up of 14 amino acids. Deletions cut 2 bases from V and 10 bases from J, with 18 bases between. The chain's CDR3 is CASSEPSGTLLQYF. CDR3 in DNA: TGTGCCAGCAGTGAACCATCAGGGACTCTCCTACAGTACTTC.

V and J are TRBV18 and TRBJ2-7; 7 nucleotides line up with TRBD1. The CDR3 has 15 residues. Germline CDR1 reads KGHSH; CDR2 reads LQKENI. V trimming: 6 bases; J trimming: 3 bases; junction bases outside the gene matches: 11. CDR3 sequence (DNA): TGTGCCAGCTCGCCTGTGACGGGACAGAGCTACGAGCAGTACTTC. Amino acids: CASSPVTGQSYEQYF.

This clonotype was detected only a few times. The chain recombines TRBV12-3 or TRBV12-4 with TRBJ2-5, with TRBD1 matching 8 bases. V was clipped by 7 bases and J by 5 bases; unmatched bases: 6. The CDR3 totals 13 residues. The CDR3 loop reads CASTLTGVETQYF. CDR3 DNA sequence: TGTGCCAGCACCTTGACAGGGGTGGAGACCCAGTACTTC.

V usage is TRBV4-1 and J usage is TRBJ2-4, with D possibly called TRBD1 or TRBD2 (5 bases each). Germline-derived CDR1 and CDR2 are MGHRA and YSYEKL. Trimming removed 4 bases from V and 7 bases from J, with 14 bases in between. The CDR3 covers 14 residues. CDR3 in amino acids: CASSPSRGDNIQYF. CDR3 nucleotide sequence: TGCGCCAGCAGCCCCTCTAGAGGGGATAACATTCAGTACTTC.

The chain employs TRBV20-1 and TRBJ1-2; D unresolved. This CDR3 is built from 11 residues. The ends were cut back, 3 bases at V and 8 bases at J, with 10 bases in the middle. CDR1 is DFQATT, CDR2 SNEGSKA, per germline (reference sequence). CDR3 region: CSASLHRGYTF. The DNA for the CDR3 is TGCAGTGCTAGCTTACACAGAGGCTACACCTTC.

About this clonotype itself: Given a much more abundant clone one base away, this may be a read error. This sequence joins TRBV24-1 and TRBJ2-6, with D possibly matching TRBD1 (5 bases). CDR3 length: 17 residues. Germline V gene data show CDR1 as KGHDR and CDR2 as SFDVKD. The CDR3 loop reads CATSDLTGETFLNGLTF. The CDR3 DNA sequence: TGTGCCACCAGTGATTTAACAGGAGAAACCTTCCTCAACGGCCTGACTTTC.

The chain recombines TRBV5-1 with TRBJ2-1, with TRBD1 matching 10 bases. The V gene end was trimmed by 5 bases and the J gene end by 4 bases; junction bases not matched to a gene: 6. The CDR3 contains 15 residues. From germline, CDR1 is SGHRS and CDR2 YFSETQ. In DNA, the CDR3 is TGCGCCAGCAGAAAGACAGGGGGCCTTTACAATGAGCAGTTCTTC. Translating it yields CASRKTGGLYNEQFF.

V is TRBV7-2 and J is TRBJ2-7; D is ambiguous. Germline assignment: CDR1 SGHTA and CDR2 FQGNSA. The CDR3 sequence is 14 residues long. The V gene lost 0 bases and the J gene lost 2 bases, with 8 bases spanning the gap. CDR3 region: CASSLASLAYEQYF. DNA for the CDR3: TGTGCCAGCAGCTTAGCTAGCTTGGCCTACGAGCAGTACTTC.

In its sample, this clonotype was seen a few times. V usage is TRBV10-3 and J usage is TRBJ2-7; tentatively, D is TRBD2 (5 bases). The germline V gene encodes CDR1 ENHRY and CDR2 SYGVKD. The germline V and J ends were trimmed by 0 bases and 1 base, with 19 bases remaining between them. The CDR3 length is 18 residues. CDR3 DNA sequence: TGTGCCATCAGTGAGTCATTGGGGAAGGCTAGCCGATCCTACGAGCAGTACTTC. This translates into CAISESLGKASRSYEQYF.

This clonotype was counted between two and nine times. The chain is built from TRBV12-3 or TRBV12-4 and TRBJ2-5; 7 bases agree with TRBD1. The CDR3 is made up of 15 amino acids. Trimming took 6 bases from V and 5 from J; bases not matched to a gene: 12. Written as DNA, the CDR3 is TGTGCCAGCAGCCCATACCGACAGGGCGGCGAGACCCAGTACTTC. Translating gives CASSPYRQGGETQYF.